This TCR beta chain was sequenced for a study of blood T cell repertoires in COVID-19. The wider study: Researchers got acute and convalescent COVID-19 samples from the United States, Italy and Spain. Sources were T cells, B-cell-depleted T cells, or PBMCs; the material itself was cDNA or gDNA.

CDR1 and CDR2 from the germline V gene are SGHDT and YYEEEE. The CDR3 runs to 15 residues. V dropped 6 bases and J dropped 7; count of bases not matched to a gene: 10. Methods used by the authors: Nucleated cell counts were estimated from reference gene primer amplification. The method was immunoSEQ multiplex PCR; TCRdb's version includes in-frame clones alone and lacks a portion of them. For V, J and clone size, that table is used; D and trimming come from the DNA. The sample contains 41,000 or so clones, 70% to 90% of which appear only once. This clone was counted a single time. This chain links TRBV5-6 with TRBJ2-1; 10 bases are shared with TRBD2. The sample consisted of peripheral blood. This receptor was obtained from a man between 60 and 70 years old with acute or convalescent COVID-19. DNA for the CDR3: TGTGCCAGCACCCTATACCTAGCGGGGGCGAATGAGCAGTTCTTC. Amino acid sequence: CASTLYLAGANEQFF.